Listed below are T cell receptor beta chains from one sample, sequenced in a study of blood T cell repertoires in COVID-19. The repertoire was sequenced with immunoSEQ multiplex PCR; TCRdb's copy has only in-frame clones and lacks some. The sample contains about 220,000 clones, approximately 80% of which appear only once. Input material: peripheral blood. The receptors originated from a man between 40 and 49 years old who had recovered from COVID-19. Both conserved end residues are part of each CDR3. A D gene is named only where the DNA matches it firmly. Expanded clones get a size class; other rows say once, few or many, or leave the size out.

V	length	size	J	D	CDR3	DNA
TRBV7-2	14	once	TRBJ1-2	TRBD1	CASSFRDRDGGYTF	TGTGCCAGCAGCTTCCGGGACAGGGATGGTGGCTACACCTTC
TRBV7-6	15	NA	TRBJ1-2	TRBD1	CASSLAGRTGFGYTF	TGTGCCAGCAGCTTAGCGGGCCGGACAGGGTTCGGCTACACCTTC
TRBV18	13	NA	TRBJ2-3	NA	CASSPTSTDTQYF	TGTGCCAGCTCACCTACTAGCACAGATACGCAGTATTTT
TRBV9	19	NA	TRBJ2-7	TRBD2	CASSERKRGEHLRGYEQYF	TGTGCCAGCAGCGAGCGGAAGCGGGGGGAACATCTGAGGGGTTACGAGCAGTACTTC
TRBV7-2	16	NA	TRBJ2-4	TRBD2	CASSSGLAGTKNIQYF	TGTGCCAGCAGCTCCGGACTAGCGGGGACCAAAAACATTCAGTACTTC
TRBV30	11	NA	TRBJ2-7	NA	CAWSWSYEQYF	TGTGCCTGGAGTTGGAGCTACGAGCAGTACTTC
TRBV19	14	NA	TRBJ1-2	TRBD1	CASRTGTPLYGYTF	TGTGCCAGTAGGACAGGGACCCCCCTTTATGGCTACACCTTC
TRBV6-2/TRBV6-3	16	NA	TRBJ1-3	NA	CASSSLARGSGNTIYF	TGTGCCAGCAGTTCACTTGCGAGGGGGTCCGGAAACACCATATATTTT
TRBV6-4	13	NA	TRBJ1-5	TRBD1	CASSSDRGQPQHF	TGTGCCAGCAGCTCGGACAGGGGGCAGCCCCAGCATTTT
TRBV3-1/TRBV3-2	13	NA	TRBJ1-1	NA	CASRQEGVTEAFF	TGTGCCAGCAGGCAGGAAGGGGTCACTGAAGCTTTCTTT
TRBV5-1	13	NA	TRBJ1-1	TRBD1	CASSLAGQPEAFF	TGCGCCAGCAGCTTGGCGGGACAGCCTGAAGCTTTCTTT
TRBV18	15	NA	TRBJ1-4	NA	CASSPVREANEKLFF	TGTGCCAGCTCACCGGTTCGGGAGGCTAATGAAAAACTGTTTTTT
TRBV11-2	16	NA	TRBJ2-3	NA	CASSLGLTEDTDTQYF	TGTGCCAGCAGCTTAGGGTTGACAGAGGACACAGATACGCAGTATTTT
TRBV12-3/TRBV12-4	13	NA	TRBJ1-1	NA	CASSWGGNTEAFF	TGTGCCAGCAGCTGGGGAGGGAACACTGAAGCTTTCTTT
TRBV6-6	14	NA	TRBJ1-5	NA	CASSYDAGHQPQHF	TGTGCCAGCAGTTACGACGCAGGGCATCAGCCCCAGCATTTT
TRBV10-3	15	NA	TRBJ2-1	NA	CAISESADSYNEQFF	TGTGCCATCAGTGAGTCGGCGGACTCCTACAATGAGCAGTTCTTC
TRBV15	15	NA	TRBJ2-3	TRBD1	CATSGAGTGTDTQYF	TGTGCCACCAGCGGAGCCGGGACAGGCACAGATACGCAGTATTTT
TRBV9	12	NA	TRBJ2-3	NA	CASSVRADTQYF	TGTGCCAGCAGCGTAAGAGCAGATACGCAGTATTTT
TRBV7-6	16	few	TRBJ2-3	TRBD1	CASSLEAGGVQDTQYF	TGTGCCAGCAGCTTAGAGGCAGGGGGTGTTCAAGATACGCAGTATTTT
TRBV6-2/TRBV6-3	13	many	TRBJ2-7	TRBD1	CASSSGQSYEQYF	TGTGCCAGCAGTTCGGGACAGTCCTACGAGCAGTACTTC
TRBV9	12	NA	TRBJ1-3	NA	CASSLWGDTIYF	TGTGCCAGCAGCTTATGGGGGGACACCATATATTTT
TRBV18	14	few	TRBJ2-7	NA	CASSPPGATYEQYF	TGTGCCAGCTCACCACCAGGGGCGACCTACGAGCAGTACTTC
TRBV27	15	NA	TRBJ2-5	TRBD1	CASSRARQGKETQYF	TGTGCCAGCAGCCGCGCGAGACAGGGTAAAGAGACCCAGTACTTC
TRBV14	15	NA	TRBJ2-1	TRBD2	CASSHLWTSINEQFF	TGTGCCAGCAGCCACCTATGGACTAGCATCAATGAGCAGTTCTTC
TRBV7-2	14	NA	TRBJ1-4	TRBD1	CASSSGTGVEKLFF	TGTGCCAGCAGCTCCGGGACAGGGGTGGAAAAACTGTTTTTT
TRBV2	15	NA	TRBJ2-2	TRBD1	CASSEQGANTGELFF	TGTGCCAGCAGTGAACAGGGGGCGAACACCGGGGAGCTGTTTTTT
TRBV29-1	14	NA	TRBJ1-3	NA	CSVSDRASGNTIYF	TGCAGCGTTTCGGACAGAGCCTCTGGAAACACCATATATTTT
TRBV14	14	NA	TRBJ2-7	NA	CASSHYRASGEQYF	TGTGCCAGCAGCCATTACAGGGCATCAGGCGAGCAGTACTTC
TRBV5-4	16	NA	TRBJ2-3	TRBD2	CASRKPGTSGTDTQYF	TGTGCCAGCAGGAAGCCGGGGACTAGCGGCACAGATACGCAGTATTTT
TRBV2	12	NA	TRBJ2-7	TRBD1	CASSGQGDEQYF	TGTGCCAGCAGCGGACAGGGTGACGAGCAGTACTTC